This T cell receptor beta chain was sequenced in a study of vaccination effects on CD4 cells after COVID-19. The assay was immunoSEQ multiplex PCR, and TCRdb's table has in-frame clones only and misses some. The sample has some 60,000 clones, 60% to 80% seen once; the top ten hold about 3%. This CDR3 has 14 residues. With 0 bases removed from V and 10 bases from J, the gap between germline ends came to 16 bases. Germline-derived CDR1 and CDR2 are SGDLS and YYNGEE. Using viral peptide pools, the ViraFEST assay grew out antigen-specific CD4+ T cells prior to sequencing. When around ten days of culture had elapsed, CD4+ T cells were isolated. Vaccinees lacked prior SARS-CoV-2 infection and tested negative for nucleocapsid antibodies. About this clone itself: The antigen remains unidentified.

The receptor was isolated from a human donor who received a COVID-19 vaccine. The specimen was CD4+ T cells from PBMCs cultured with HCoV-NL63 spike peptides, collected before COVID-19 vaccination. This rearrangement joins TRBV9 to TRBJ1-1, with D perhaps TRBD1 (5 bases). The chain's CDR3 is CASSVDDRYSSAFF. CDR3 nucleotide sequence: TGTGCCAGCAGCGTAGACGACAGATATTCTTCAGCTTTCTTT.